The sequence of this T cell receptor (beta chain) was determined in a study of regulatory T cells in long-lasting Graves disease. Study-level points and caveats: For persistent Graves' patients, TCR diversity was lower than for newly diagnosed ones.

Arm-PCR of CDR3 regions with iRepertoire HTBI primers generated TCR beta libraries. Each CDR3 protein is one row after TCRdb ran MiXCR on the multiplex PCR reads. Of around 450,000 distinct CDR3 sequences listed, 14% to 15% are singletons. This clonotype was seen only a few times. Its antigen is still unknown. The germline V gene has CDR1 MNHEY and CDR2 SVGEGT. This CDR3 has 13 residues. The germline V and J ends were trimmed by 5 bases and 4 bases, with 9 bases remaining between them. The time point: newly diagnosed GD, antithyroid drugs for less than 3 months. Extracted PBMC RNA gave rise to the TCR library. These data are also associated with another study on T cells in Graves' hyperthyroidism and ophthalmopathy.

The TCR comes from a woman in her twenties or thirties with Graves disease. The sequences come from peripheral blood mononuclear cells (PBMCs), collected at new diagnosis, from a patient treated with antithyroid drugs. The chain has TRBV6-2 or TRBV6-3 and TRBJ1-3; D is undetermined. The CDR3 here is CASSDGFGNTIYF. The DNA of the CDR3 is TGTGCCAGCAGTGATGGGTTCGGAAACACCATATATTTT.